One sample yielded the 6 T cell receptor beta chains listed below, sequenced in a study of blood T cell repertoires in COVID-19. Using immunoSEQ multiplex PCR, the repertoire was profiled, and TCRdb retains in-frame clones only, with some absent. The repertoire holds roughly 150,000 clones, with 86% as singletons. The sequenced material came from peripheral blood. These receptor sequences come from a woman in her 70s with acute or convalescent COVID-19.

The V gene is TRBV19, the J gene TRBJ2-7; 11 positions match TRBD1. The CDR3 has 13 residues. V trimming: 8 bases; J trimming: 0 bases; junction bases outside the gene matches: 0. Germline CDR1 reads LNHDA; CDR2 reads SQIVND (reference sequence). The CDR3 bases are TGTGCCAGTGGGACAGGGGGCTCCTACGAGCAGTACTTC. It codes for CASGTGGSYEQYF.

The V and J genes are TRBV9 and TRBJ1-1; tentatively, D is TRBD1 (5 bases). The germline CDR1 and CDR2 sequences are SGDLS and YYNGEE. This CDR3 is built from 14 residues. Trimming left V 4 bases short and J 0 bases short, with 10 bases between. The CDR3 is CASSIADMNTEAFF. In DNA, the CDR3 is TGTGCCAGCAGCATTGCGGACATGAACACTGAAGCTTTCTTT.

The V and J genes are TRBV5-6 and TRBJ2-1; D is perhaps TRBD1 (5 bases). The CDR3 runs to 15 residues. V was shortened by 4 bases and J by 6 bases, with 17 bases between the two germline ends. Germline CDR1 SGHDT, CDR2 YYEEEE. As DNA, the CDR3 is TGTGCCAGCAGCCCCCTGGGCGACAGAGGCAATGAGCAGTTCTTC. Translated: CASSPLGDRGNEQFF.

The chain employs TRBV6-6 and TRBJ1-5; tentative D call: TRBD1 (6 bases). Germline V gene lookup returns CDR1 MNHNY and CDR2 SVGAGI (reference sequence). Between the trimmed V and J ends, which lost 3 bases and 2 bases, there was a span of 8 bases. The CDR3 contains 14 residues. CDR3 region: CASSYGGGNQPQHF. CDR3 nucleotides: TGTGCCAGCAGTTATGGGGGCGGCAATCAGCCCCAGCATTTT.

The chain recombines TRBV6-5 with TRBJ1-5; 7 bases line up with TRBD1. This CDR3 has 15 amino acids. Germline trimming cut 6 bases from V and 6 bases from J; bases unmatched to any gene: 11. The germline V gene has CDR1 MNHEY and CDR2 SVGAGI. The CDR3 sequence: CASSPTYRGGQPQHF. CDR3 DNA sequence: TGTGCCAGCAGCCCAACTTACAGGGGAGGTCAGCCCCAGCATTTT.

CDR3 bases: TGTGCTAGTGGTTTAGGTGGGGAGAATTCACCCCTCCACTTT. This encodes CASGLGGENSPLHF. The J gene is TRBJ1-6, the V gene TRBV12-5, with D unresolved. The germline V and J ends were trimmed by 3 bases and 7 bases, with 10 bases remaining between them. The CDR3 is 14 residues long. The germline V gene has CDR1 LGHNT and CDR2 FRNRAP.